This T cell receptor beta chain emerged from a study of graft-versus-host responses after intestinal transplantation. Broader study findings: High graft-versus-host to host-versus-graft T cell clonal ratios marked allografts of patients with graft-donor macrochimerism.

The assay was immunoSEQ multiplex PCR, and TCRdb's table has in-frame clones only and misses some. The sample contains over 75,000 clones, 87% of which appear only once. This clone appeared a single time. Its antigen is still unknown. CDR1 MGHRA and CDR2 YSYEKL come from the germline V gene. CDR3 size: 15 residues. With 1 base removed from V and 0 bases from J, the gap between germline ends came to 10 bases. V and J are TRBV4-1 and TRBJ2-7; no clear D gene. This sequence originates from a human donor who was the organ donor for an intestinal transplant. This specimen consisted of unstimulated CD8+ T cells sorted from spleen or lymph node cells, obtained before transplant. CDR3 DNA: TGCGCCAGCAGCCAAGGACCAGGCCTCTCCTACGAGCAGTACTTC. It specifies CASSQGPGLSYEQYF.